This note documents a single T cell receptor (beta chain) sequence. The data were obtained in a study of blood T cell repertoires in COVID-19. In the original workflow: Estimates of nucleated cell counts were drawn from the amplification of reference gene primers. The repertoire was sequenced with immunoSEQ multiplex PCR; TCRdb's copy has only in-frame clones and lacks some. V and J calls and clone size come straight from that table; D and trimming were deduced from the DNA. The data show some 220,000 clones, 80% seen once. The CDR3 has 13 residues. In germline, CDR1 is SGHVS, CDR2 FQNEAQ. Trimming stripped 4 bases from V and 10 bases from J, with 16 bases between.

The sequencing sample was made of peripheral blood. The genes are TRBV7-8 and TRBJ1-1; D ambiguous. This clonotype was obtained from a woman in her sixties or seventies with acute or convalescent COVID-19. CDR3: CASSSNLEGSAFF. CDR3 nucleotide sequence: TGTGCCAGCAGCTCAAACCTGGAGGGCTCAGCTTTCTTT.